The following is a T cell receptor (beta chain) sequence with its context. Its target is not known. Clones were read by immunoSEQ multiplex PCR, and TCRdb kept only the in-frame ones, dropping some. The sample lists around 110,000 clones, approximately 90% occurring once. This record belongs to a study of T cell responses to AZD1222 COVID-19 vaccine. General study results and limits: Mostly white British, mostly female donors; authors suggested clonal diversity may be underestimated. The study identified only a handful of AZD1222 recipients as seropositive at baseline.

CDR3 length equals 14 residues. Germline CDR1 reads WNHNN; CDR2 reads SYGVQD (reference sequence). V lost 3 bases and J 1 base, leaving 10 bases between the germline ends. The chain carries TRBV10-1 and TRBJ2-7; D ambiguous. The sequence was obtained from an adult who received the AZD1222 COVID-19 vaccine. Source: peripheral blood, taken 28 days after the second AZD1222 dose. The CDR3 protein is CASSESQRSYEQYF. The CDR3 nucleotides read TGCGCCAGCAGTGAATCACAGAGATCCTACGAGCAGTACTTC.